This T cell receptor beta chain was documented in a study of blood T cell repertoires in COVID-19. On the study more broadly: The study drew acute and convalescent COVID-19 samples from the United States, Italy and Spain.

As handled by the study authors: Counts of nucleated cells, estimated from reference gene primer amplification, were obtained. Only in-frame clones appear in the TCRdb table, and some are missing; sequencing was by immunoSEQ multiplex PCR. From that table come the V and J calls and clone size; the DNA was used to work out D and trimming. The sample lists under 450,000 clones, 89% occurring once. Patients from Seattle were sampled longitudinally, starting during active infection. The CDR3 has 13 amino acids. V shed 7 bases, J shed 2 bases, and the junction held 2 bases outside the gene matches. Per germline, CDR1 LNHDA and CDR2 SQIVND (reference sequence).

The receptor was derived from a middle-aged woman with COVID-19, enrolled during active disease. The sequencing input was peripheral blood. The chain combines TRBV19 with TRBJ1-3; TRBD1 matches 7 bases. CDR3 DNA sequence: TGTGCCAGTACCGGACAGGCTGGAAACACCATATATTTT. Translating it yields CASTGQAGNTIYF.